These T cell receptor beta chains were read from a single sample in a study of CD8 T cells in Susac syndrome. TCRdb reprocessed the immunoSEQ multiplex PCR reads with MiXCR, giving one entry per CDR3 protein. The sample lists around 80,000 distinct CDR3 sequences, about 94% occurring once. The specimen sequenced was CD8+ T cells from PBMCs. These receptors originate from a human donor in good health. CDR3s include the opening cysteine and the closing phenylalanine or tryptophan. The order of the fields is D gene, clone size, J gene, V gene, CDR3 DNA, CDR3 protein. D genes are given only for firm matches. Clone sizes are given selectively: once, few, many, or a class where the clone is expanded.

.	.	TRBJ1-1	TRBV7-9	TGTGCCAGCAGCTCACCCCTGACGGGGGGCCAGGGCACTGAAGCTTTCTTT	CASSSPLTGGQGTEAFF
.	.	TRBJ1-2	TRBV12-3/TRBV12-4	TGTGCCAGCAGTCTCGGAAGATATGGCTACACCTTC	CASSLGRYGYTF
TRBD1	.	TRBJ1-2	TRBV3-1	TGTGCCAGCAGCCAAGGACAGGGGCTGCATGGCTACACCTTC	CASSQGQGLHGYTF
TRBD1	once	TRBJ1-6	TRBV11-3	TGTGCCAGCAGCAACCGGGACAGGGGCTCACCCCTCCACTTT	CASSNRDRGSPLHF
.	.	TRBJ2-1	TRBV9	TGTGCCAGCAGCGTAGGAGGTGTTGGTGAGCAGTTCTTC	CASSVGGVGEQFF
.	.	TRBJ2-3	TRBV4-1	TGCGCCAGCAGCCCACTAGTCCCAGATACGCAGTATTTT	CASSPLVPDTQYF
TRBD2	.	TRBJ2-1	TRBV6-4	TGTGCCAGCAGTGACGGGGGGGCCTACAATGAGCAGTTCTTC	CASSDGGAYNEQFF
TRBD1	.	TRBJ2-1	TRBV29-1	TGCAGCCACCGGGGGGACAGGGCCTACAATGAGCAGTTCTTC	CSHRGDRAYNEQFF
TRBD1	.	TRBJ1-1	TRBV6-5	TGTGCCAGCAGTTACTCGGGCCAGGGGGTCACTGAAGCTTTCTTT	CASSYSGQGVTEAFF
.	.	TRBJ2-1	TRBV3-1	TGTGCCAGCAGTCTTAAGCGGAACACCTACAATGAGCAGTTCTTC	CASSLKRNTYNEQFF
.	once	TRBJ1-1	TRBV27	TGTGCCACAGCGGTGGGAAGGGGCACTGAAGCTTTCTTT	CATAVGRGTEAFF
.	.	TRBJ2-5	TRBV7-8	TGTGCCAGCAGCTCCCCCGGGGCAGGGTCTAAAGAGACCCAGTACTTC	CASSSPGAGSKETQYF
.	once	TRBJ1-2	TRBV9	TGTGCCAGCAGAGGATCCACGGACTCGCCTCGCTATGGCTACACCTTC	CASRGSTDSPRYGYTF
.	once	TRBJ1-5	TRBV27	TGTGCCAGCAGTGGGGACAGCAATCAGCCCCAGCATTTT	CASSGDSNQPQHF
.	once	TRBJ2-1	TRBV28	TGTGCCAGCAGTCATCAGGGTTCGTGGAATGAGCAGTTCTTC	CASSHQGSWNEQFF
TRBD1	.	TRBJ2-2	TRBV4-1	TGCGCCAGCAGCCAATACGACAGGGGTGGCACCGGGGAGCTGTTTTTT	CASSQYDRGGTGELFF
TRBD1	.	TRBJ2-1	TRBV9	TGTGCCAGCAGCGATCAGGTGGACAGGGGCCTCTACAATGAGCAGTTCTTC	CASSDQVDRGLYNEQFF
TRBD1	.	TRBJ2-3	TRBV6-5	TGTGCCAGCAAGGGGGACAGGAACACAGATACGCAGTATTTT	CASKGDRNTDTQYF
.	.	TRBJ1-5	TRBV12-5	TGTGCTAGTAAGGTTGATGGCAATCAGCCCCAGCATTTT	CASKVDGNQPQHF
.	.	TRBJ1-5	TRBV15	TGTGCCACCAGCGGACTTTGGGATAGCAATCAGCCCCAGCATTTT	CATSGLWDSNQPQHF
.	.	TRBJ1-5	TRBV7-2	TGTGCCAGCAGCTTAGCGAATTGGGCAGGTTCCAATCAGCCCCAGCATTTT	CASSLANWAGSNQPQHF
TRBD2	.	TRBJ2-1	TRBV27	TGTGCCAGCAGTTTATCGACTAGCGGGAGGCTCAATGAGCAGTTCTTC	CASSLSTSGRLNEQFF
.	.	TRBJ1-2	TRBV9	TGTGCCAGCAGCGCTGGACAGACCCGAGGCTACACCTTC	CASSAGQTRGYTF
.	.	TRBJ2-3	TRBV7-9	TGTGCCAGCAGCTTAGCGGACAGCGACGCTAGCACAGATACGCAGTATTTT	CASSLADSDASTDTQYF
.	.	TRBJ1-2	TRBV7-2	TGTGCCAGCAGCTTAGTTGGGGTCACTAACTATGGCTACACCTTC	CASSLVGVTNYGYTF
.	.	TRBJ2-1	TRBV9	TGTGCCAGCAGCACACTCGGCTATGAGCAGTTCTTC	CASSTLGYEQFF